These T cell receptor beta chains were read from a single sample in a study of tumor-infiltrating lymphocytes in localized non-small cell lung cancer. The data were produced by immunoSEQ multiplex PCR, yet TCRdb's version contains in-frame clones alone and is incomplete. The sample contains 25,000 to 35,000 clones, approximately 85% of which appear only once. Source material: lung tumor tissue. These TCRs come from a human donor with non-small cell lung cancer. CDR3s include the opening cysteine and the closing phenylalanine or tryptophan. Each record gives: J gene, V gene, D gene, clone size, CDR3 protein, CDR3 DNA. The D gene is left open where the match is weak. Clone size is shown for a subset of rows, as once, few, many or a class of expanded clone.

TRBJ2-3,TRBV6-5,-,-,CASSYGRGDTQYF,TGTGCCAGCAGTTACGGCAGAGGGGATACGCAGTATTTT
TRBJ1-5,TRBV2,TRBD1,-,CASSGLTGGLNQPQHF,TGTGCCAGCAGCGGGTTAACAGGGGGCTTGAATCAGCCCCAGCATTTT
TRBJ1-5,TRBV30,-,-,CAWSVHPNQPQHF,TGTGCCTGGAGTGTACATCCCAATCAGCCCCAGCATTTT
TRBJ2-3,TRBV20-1,-,few,CSARGNTQYF,TGCAGTGCTAGAGGTAATACGCAGTATTTT
TRBJ1-1,TRBV9,-,once,CASSVLEGLGTEAFF,TGTGCCAGCAGCGTCCTGGAGGGCCTTGGCACTGAAGCTTTCTTT
TRBJ2-1,TRBV9,TRBD2,-,CASSTIAGENNEQFF,TGTGCCAGCAGCACCATAGCGGGGGAAAACAATGAGCAGTTCTTC
TRBJ1-5,TRBV10-3,-,-,CAIGDGNQPQHF,TGTGCCATCGGGGACGGTAATCAGCCCCAGCATTTT
TRBJ1-6,TRBV7-2,TRBD1,-,CASQDRGGNSPLHF,TGTGCCAGCCAGGACAGGGGGGGAAATTCACCCCTCCACTTT
TRBJ1-1,TRBV6-6,-,-,CASSYISRGGTEAFF,TGTGCCAGCAGTTACATTTCAAGGGGTGGCACTGAAGCTTTCTTT
TRBJ2-5,TRBV30,TRBD1,-,CAWSQQGARSETQYF,TGTGCCTGGAGTCAGCAGGGGGCTCGGTCAGAGACCCAGTACTTC
TRBJ1-1,TRBV4-2,-,-,CASSQADSNTEAFF,TGTGCCAGCAGCCAAGCGGACAGTAACACTGAAGCTTTCTTT
TRBJ1-1,TRBV5-4,-,-,CASSHGHDTGVATEAFF,TGTGCCAGCAGCCATGGACATGATACAGGAGTTGCCACTGAAGCTTTCTTT
TRBJ2-1,TRBV9,-,-,CASSLTGGSNEQFF,TGTGCCAGCAGTCTGACAGGTGGGTCCAATGAGCAGTTCTTC
TRBJ1-2,TRBV11-2,-,-,CASSFSANYGYTF,TGTGCCAGCAGCTTTTCAGCTAACTATGGCTACACCTTC
TRBJ2-2,TRBV5-1,-,-,CASSLDRQLRTGELFF,TGCGCCAGCAGCTTGGACAGGCAACTGCGGACCGGGGAGCTGTTTTTT
TRBJ2-5,TRBV10-3,-,-,CAISEHVYQETQYF,TGTGCCATCAGTGAACATGTGTACCAAGAGACCCAGTACTTC
TRBJ1-5,TRBV19,-,-,CASSIQGWQPQHF,TGTGCCAGTAGTATCCAGGGGTGGCAGCCCCAGCATTTT